Listed below are T cell receptor beta chains from one sample, sequenced in a study of shared clonotypes between healthy human individuals. TCRdb's table, derived via immunoSEQ multiplex PCR, lists solely in-frame clones and lacks some. The data hold under 2,000,000 clones, with roughly 94% observed a single time. The specimen was naive CD8+ T cells sorted from blood. The receptors stem from a young man in good health. Each CDR3 is given without its conserved first and last residue.

>TRBV5-5
ASSPEQGSQPQH
>TRBV28
ASSQGEAYEQY
>TRBV29-1
SVETGSYEQY
>TRBV4-1
ASSQAGSYEQY
>TRBV29-1
SVETETYEQY
>TRBV27
ASSLYDGSAGSEQY
>TRBV6-1
ASSDRGGGYEQY
>TRBV6-5
ASSYSTGQVSYEQY
>TRBV4-1
ASSRRQYNEQF
>TRBV10-1
ASSEGHRTGELF
>TRBV5-4
ASSLGGEQY
>TRBV6-1
ASSEGGSTIY
>TRBV18
ASSRADGTEAF
>TRBV15
ATSSPWGTEYGYT
>TRBV6-5
ASSPTNADTQY
>TRBV7-9
ASSLSRDRGIDGYT
>TRBV5-1
ASSPNRGLDTEAF
>TRBV5-4
ASTPPDRGHEQY
>TRBV7-9
ASSAAWLAGGPKYNEQF
>TRBV11-2
ASSPPYGFSYEQY
>TRBV2
ASSPDRTEAF
>TRBV11-2
ASSLAGGEQF
>TRBV7-9
ASSFGGSYEQY
>TRBV2
ASSEALWKTGETYNEQF
>TRBV7-8
ASSYGGEATNEKLF
>TRBV27
ASSLQWGGELF
>TRBV28
ASSLVGQLYGELF
>TRBV7-9
ASSSRASDSEAF
>TRBV7-9
ASSSRTSGRANEQF
>TRBV18
ASSPLEAPFSYNEQF
>TRBV7-3
ASSLIPGERYEQY
>TRBV28
ASRIQGGGTGELF
>TRBV11-2
ASSLNGNTIY
>TRBV14
ASSQEGRGSVEQF
>TRBV19
ASSIVGTGGTEAF
>TRBV7-2
ASSLISAASGNTIY